This T cell receptor beta chain was captured by sequencing in a study of OX40 agonist ivuxolimab in advanced cancers. Looking at the study overall: Intravenous ivuxolimab was administered to patients every 2 weeks at 0.01 to 10 mg/kg.

Worth noting for this clone: Its specificity is unknown.

Assay used: immunoSEQ multiplex PCR; TCRdb lists only in-frame clones, some missing. The table lists under 80,000 clones, approximately 82% of them singletons. Between the trimmed V and J ends, which lost 7 bases and 2 bases, there was a span of 12 bases. The CDR3 covers 13 residues. Germline loops: CDR1 LNHDA, CDR2 SQIVND (reference sequence). General observations from the study: CD4+ T cells averaged fewer expanded clones than CD8+ T cells. Near-lowest levels of clonal expansion characterized partial responders at 0.1-3.0 mg/kg.

The receptor comes from an adult with an advanced solid tumor such as melanoma, head and neck, liver or kidney cancer. Sequenced here: CD4+ or CD8+ T cells sorted from blood, sampled in a trial of the OX40 agonist ivuxolimab. The chain combines TRBV19 with TRBJ2-7; D remains unclear. In DNA form, the CDR3 reads TGTGCCAGTAACCCGGACGGAACCTACGAGCAGTACTTC. Amino acids: CASNPDGTYEQYF.